These 2 T cell receptor beta chains were sequenced from one sample in a study of T-cell memory formation after mild COVID-19. TCRdb re-analysed the 5' RACE reads in MiXCR, keeping a single row per CDR3 protein. This sample has about 340,000 distinct CDR3 sequences; approximately 16% occur once, and the top ten carry about 22%. Sequencing was performed on PBMCs or a T cell subset sorted from them (not recorded which). The receptors shown here come from a man between 18 and 35 years old who had mild COVID-19 (a few samples of this study predate the infection). Cell type and time point are not known.

The chain recombines TRBV2 with TRBJ1-2; maybe TRBD1 (6 bases). The CDR3 runs 13 residues. Germline V lookup: CDR1 SNHLY, CDR2 FYNNEI. The V gene lost 3 bases and the J gene lost 4 bases, with 9 bases spanning the gap. The CDR3 sequence: CASSDRGSYGYTF. The CDR3 DNA is TGTGCCAGCAGTGACAGGGGTTCCTATGGCTACACCTTC.

The chain joins TRBV11-2 to TRBJ2-3, with no clear D. This CDR3 contains 12 residues. The V gene's germline CDR1 is SGHAT and CDR2 FQNNGV. V lost 5 bases and J lost 3, with 6 bases in between. The CDR3 is CASSPKTDTQYF. The CDR3 bases are TGTGCCAGCAGCCCTAAGACAGATACGCAGTATTTT.